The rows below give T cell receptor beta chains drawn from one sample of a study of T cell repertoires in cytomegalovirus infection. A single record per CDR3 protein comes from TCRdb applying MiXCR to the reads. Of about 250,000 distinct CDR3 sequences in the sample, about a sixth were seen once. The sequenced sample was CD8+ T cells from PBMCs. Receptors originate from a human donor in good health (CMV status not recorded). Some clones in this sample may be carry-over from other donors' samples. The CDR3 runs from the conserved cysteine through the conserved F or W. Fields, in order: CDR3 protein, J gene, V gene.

cdr3_aa: CASSSGGLDEQYF
j_call: TRBJ2-7
v_call: TRBV7-9

cdr3_aa: CASSLGWGGETQYF
j_call: TRBJ2-5
v_call: TRBV27

cdr3_aa: CASSPSVTGVDNEQFF
j_call: TRBJ2-1
v_call: TRBV2

cdr3_aa: CATSDLGETQPQHF
j_call: TRBJ1-5
v_call: TRBV24-1

cdr3_aa: CSGAPQGTEAFF
j_call: TRBJ1-1
v_call: TRBV29-1

cdr3_aa: CASRADSYNEQFF
j_call: TRBJ2-1
v_call: TRBV7-3

cdr3_aa: CASSSPWSGGEETQYF
j_call: TRBJ2-5
v_call: TRBV7-6

cdr3_aa: CASSLWQREGNTEAFF
j_call: TRBJ1-1
v_call: TRBV11-2

cdr3_aa: CASSRETANTGELFF
j_call: TRBJ2-2
v_call: TRBV7-9

cdr3_aa: CASSSTGGLGEQYF
j_call: TRBJ2-7
v_call: TRBV7-6

cdr3_aa: CASSFGGGSLGTGELFF
j_call: TRBJ2-2
v_call: TRBV7-6

cdr3_aa: CASSFSGEGGVEAFF
j_call: TRBJ1-1
v_call: TRBV28

cdr3_aa: CASSVTDMAMRTQYF
j_call: TRBJ2-5
v_call: TRBV7-2

cdr3_aa: CAIRGTGAFHEQYF
j_call: TRBJ2-7
v_call: TRBV10-3

cdr3_aa: CASSVGGTKETQYF
j_call: TRBJ2-5
v_call: TRBV9

cdr3_aa: CASSPGQGVRTEAFF
j_call: TRBJ1-1
v_call: TRBV7-9

cdr3_aa: CASSRTTGIANIQYF
j_call: TRBJ2-4
v_call: TRBV7-2

cdr3_aa: CASSLEDPSQNYGYTF
j_call: TRBJ1-2
v_call: TRBV5-1

cdr3_aa: CSARVASASQETQYF
j_call: TRBJ2-5
v_call: TRBV20-1

cdr3_aa: CASSLVERNTEAFF
j_call: TRBJ1-1
v_call: TRBV5-1

cdr3_aa: CASSAHGRGEKAFF
j_call: TRBJ1-1
v_call: TRBV7-8

cdr3_aa: CATGTGIYEQYF
j_call: TRBJ2-7
v_call: TRBV12-3/TRBV12-4

cdr3_aa: CASIFLAGGSSYNEQFF
j_call: TRBJ2-1
v_call: TRBV7-2

cdr3_aa: CASSPRGDQPQHF
j_call: TRBJ1-5
v_call: TRBV7-2

cdr3_aa: CAIKAGSDYGYTF
j_call: TRBJ1-2
v_call: TRBV10-3

cdr3_aa: CASSFQGAYSNQPQHF
j_call: TRBJ1-5
v_call: TRBV27

cdr3_aa: CASSPRTGGTAGPQYF
j_call: TRBJ2-4
v_call: TRBV7-2

cdr3_aa: CASSRQAVGSF
j_call: TRBJ1-2
v_call: TRBV7-6

cdr3_aa: CASGRDFGDTEAFF
j_call: TRBJ1-1
v_call: TRBV27

cdr3_aa: CASSLGTAWPQHF
j_call: TRBJ1-5
v_call: TRBV27

cdr3_aa: CASTPLGTEAFF
j_call: TRBJ1-1
v_call: TRBV7-9

cdr3_aa: CASSTNFGDYEQYF
j_call: TRBJ2-7
v_call: TRBV11-2

cdr3_aa: CASSQEKGTGPYNEQFF
j_call: TRBJ2-1
v_call: TRBV4-1

cdr3_aa: CASSLAGDQYEQYF
j_call: TRBJ2-7
v_call: TRBV7-6

cdr3_aa: CASSVEDIFLNTEAFF
j_call: TRBJ1-1
v_call: TRBV9

cdr3_aa: CASRPPGGAAWNEQFF
j_call: TRBJ2-1
v_call: TRBV5-1

cdr3_aa: CASTLAGREQYF
j_call: TRBJ2-7
v_call: TRBV11-2

cdr3_aa: CAISERGQSSYEQYF
j_call: TRBJ2-7
v_call: TRBV10-3

cdr3_aa: CASSMNPNSDKKETQYF
j_call: TRBJ2-5
v_call: TRBV19

cdr3_aa: CASSPQGSSYEQYF
j_call: TRBJ2-7
v_call: TRBV12-3/TRBV12-4

cdr3_aa: CASSFRTYRPTYEQYF
j_call: TRBJ2-7
v_call: TRBV28

cdr3_aa: CASSFGSRSSYEQYF
j_call: TRBJ2-7
v_call: TRBV11-1

cdr3_aa: CAISENDGTRLNEQFF
j_call: TRBJ2-1
v_call: TRBV10-3

cdr3_aa: CASSSNSGDSSYNEQFF
j_call: TRBJ2-1
v_call: TRBV7-6

cdr3_aa: CASSLGEGTGLNTEAFF
j_call: TRBJ1-1
v_call: TRBV7-2

cdr3_aa: CASSLRPRISTDTQYF
j_call: TRBJ2-3
v_call: TRBV7-6

cdr3_aa: CAISGPKGANTEAFF
j_call: TRBJ1-1
v_call: TRBV10-3